The following is a T cell receptor beta chain sequence with its context. Its antigen is still unknown. The data derive from a study of PD-1 blockade in classical Hodgkin lymphoma. Points from the study as a whole: Diversity in CD4+ TCRs, unlike that measured in CD8+ TCRs, had risen significantly by C4D1. Complete responders started with a diversity level that resembled newly diagnosed patients at baseline. The drivers behind the repertoire differences, possibly disease activity or prior therapy, remain undefined.

The data were produced by immunoSEQ multiplex PCR, yet TCRdb's version contains in-frame clones alone and is incomplete. The sample carries 24,000 or so clones, about 74% recorded once. The patients all showed relapse after autologous stem cell transplantation, while their brentuximab vedotin exposure varied. The receptor was isolated from a human donor with classical Hodgkin lymphoma. Sequenced here: peripheral blood mononuclear cells (PBMCs), sampled before the second cycle of nivolumab.

CDR3 residues: CASSSGTGTSYGYTF. The CDR3 region has the DNA TGTGCCAGCAGCTCAGGTACCGGGACGTCTTATGGCTACACCTTC. The chain has TRBV7-6 and TRBJ1-2, with a tentative D call TRBD1 (5 bases). The V and J ends lost 4 bases and 5 bases respectively, with 17 bases between them. CDR1 SGHVS and CDR2 FNYEAQ come from the germline V gene. The CDR3 is 15 amino acids.